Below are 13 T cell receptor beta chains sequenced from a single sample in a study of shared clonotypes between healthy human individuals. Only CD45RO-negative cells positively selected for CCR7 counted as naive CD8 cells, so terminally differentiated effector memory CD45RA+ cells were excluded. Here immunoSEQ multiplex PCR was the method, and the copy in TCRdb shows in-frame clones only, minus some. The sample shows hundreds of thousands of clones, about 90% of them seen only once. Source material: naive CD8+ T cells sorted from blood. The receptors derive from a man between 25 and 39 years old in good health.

The CDR3 loop is CASSQEWGHLGGNTEAFF. In DNA, the CDR3 is TGCGCCAGCAGCCAAGAGTGGGGACACCTAGGGGGAAACACTGAAGCTTTCTTT. The chain couples TRBV4-1 to TRBJ1-1; weak D call: TRBD1 (6 bases). V dropped 0 bases and J dropped 2 bases, with 19 bases sitting between them. The V gene's germline CDR1 is MGHRA and CDR2 YSYEKL. This CDR3 contains 18 residues.

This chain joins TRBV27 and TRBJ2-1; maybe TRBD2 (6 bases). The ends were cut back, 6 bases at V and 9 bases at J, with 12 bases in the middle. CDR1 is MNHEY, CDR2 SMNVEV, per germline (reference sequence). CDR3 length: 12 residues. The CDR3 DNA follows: TGTGCCAGCAGGCGGGGCCGTCTTGAGCAGTTCTTC. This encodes CASRRGRLEQFF.

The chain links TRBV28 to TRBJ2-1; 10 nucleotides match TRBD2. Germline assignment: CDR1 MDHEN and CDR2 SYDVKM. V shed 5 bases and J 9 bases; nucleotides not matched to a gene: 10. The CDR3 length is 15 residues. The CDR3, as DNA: TGTGCCAGCAGTGCGCTAGCGGGAGTGTTCGGTGAGCAGTTCTTC. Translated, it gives CASSALAGVFGEQFF.

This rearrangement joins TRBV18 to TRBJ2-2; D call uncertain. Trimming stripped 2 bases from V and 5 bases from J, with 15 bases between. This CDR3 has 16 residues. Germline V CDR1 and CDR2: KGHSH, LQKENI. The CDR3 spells CASSPKSGVGTGELFF. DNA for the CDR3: TGTGCCAGCTCACCAAAATCAGGAGTGGGGACCGGGGAGCTGTTTTTT.

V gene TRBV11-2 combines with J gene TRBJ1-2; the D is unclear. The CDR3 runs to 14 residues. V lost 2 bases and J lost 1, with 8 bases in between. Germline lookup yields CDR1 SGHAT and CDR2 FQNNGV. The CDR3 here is CASSLLGINYGYTF. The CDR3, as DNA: TGTGCCAGCAGCTTATTGGGGATTAACTATGGCTACACCTTC.

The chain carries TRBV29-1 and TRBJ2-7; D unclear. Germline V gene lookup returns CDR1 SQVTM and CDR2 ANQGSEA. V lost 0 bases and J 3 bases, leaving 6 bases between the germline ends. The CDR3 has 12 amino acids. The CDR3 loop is CSVEDRFYEQYF. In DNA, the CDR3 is TGCAGCGTTGAAGACAGGTTCTACGAGCAGTACTTC.

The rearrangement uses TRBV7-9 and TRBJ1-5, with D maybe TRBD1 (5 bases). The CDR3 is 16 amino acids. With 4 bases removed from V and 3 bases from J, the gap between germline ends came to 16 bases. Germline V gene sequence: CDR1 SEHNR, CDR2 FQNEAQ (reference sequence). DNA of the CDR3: TGTGCCAGCAGCTCGTGGCAGGGTGGAGACAATCAGCCCCAGCATTTT. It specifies CASSSWQGGDNQPQHF.

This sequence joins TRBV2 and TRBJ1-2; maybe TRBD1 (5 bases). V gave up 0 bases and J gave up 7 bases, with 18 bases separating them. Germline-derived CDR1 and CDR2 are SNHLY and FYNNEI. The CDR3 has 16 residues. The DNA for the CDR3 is TGTGCCAGCAGTGAAGCGCTGATGTGGGGGACGCCTGGCTACACCTTC. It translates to CASSEALMWGTPGYTF.

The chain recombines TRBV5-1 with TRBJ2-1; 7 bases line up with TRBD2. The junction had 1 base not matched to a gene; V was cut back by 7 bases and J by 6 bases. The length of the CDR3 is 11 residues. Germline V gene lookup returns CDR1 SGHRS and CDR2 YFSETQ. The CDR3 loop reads CASASGNEQFF. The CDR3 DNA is TGCGCCAGCGCTAGCGGCAATGAGCAGTTCTTC.

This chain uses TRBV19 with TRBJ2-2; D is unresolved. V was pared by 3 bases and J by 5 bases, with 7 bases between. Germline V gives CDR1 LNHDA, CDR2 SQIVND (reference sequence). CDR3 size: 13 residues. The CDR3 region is CASSMEGTGELFF. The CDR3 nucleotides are TGTGCCAGTAGTATGGAAGGGACCGGGGAGCTGTTTTTT.

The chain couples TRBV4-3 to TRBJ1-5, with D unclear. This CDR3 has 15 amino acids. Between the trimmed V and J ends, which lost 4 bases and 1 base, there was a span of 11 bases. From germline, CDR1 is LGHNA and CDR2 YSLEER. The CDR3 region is CASSPIAGSNQPQHF. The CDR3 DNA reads TGCGCCAGCAGCCCCATTGCCGGGAGCAATCAGCCCCAGCATTTT.

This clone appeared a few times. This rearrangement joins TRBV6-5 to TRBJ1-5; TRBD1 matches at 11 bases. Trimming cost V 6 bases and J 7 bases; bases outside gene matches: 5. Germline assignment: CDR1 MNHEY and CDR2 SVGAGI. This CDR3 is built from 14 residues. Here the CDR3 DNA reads TGTGCCAGCAGCAGGACAGGGGGCAGGCAGCCCCAGCATTTT. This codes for CASSRTGGRQPQHF.

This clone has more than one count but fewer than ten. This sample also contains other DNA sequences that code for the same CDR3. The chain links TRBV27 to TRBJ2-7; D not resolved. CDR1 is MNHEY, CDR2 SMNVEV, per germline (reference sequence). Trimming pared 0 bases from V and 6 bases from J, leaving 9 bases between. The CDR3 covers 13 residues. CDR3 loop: CASSLSRAREQYF. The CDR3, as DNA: TGTGCCAGCAGTTTATCTAGGGCTCGCGAGCAGTACTTC.